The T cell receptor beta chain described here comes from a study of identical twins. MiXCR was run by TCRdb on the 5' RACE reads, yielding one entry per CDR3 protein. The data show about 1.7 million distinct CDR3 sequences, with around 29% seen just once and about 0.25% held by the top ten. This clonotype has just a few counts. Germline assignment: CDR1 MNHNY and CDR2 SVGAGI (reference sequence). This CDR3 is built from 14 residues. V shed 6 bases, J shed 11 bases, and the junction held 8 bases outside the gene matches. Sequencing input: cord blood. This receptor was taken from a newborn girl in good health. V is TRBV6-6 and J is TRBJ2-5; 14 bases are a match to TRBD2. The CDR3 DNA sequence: TGTGCCAGCAGACGGACTAGCGGGAGGAATGAGCAGTACTTC. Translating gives CASRRTSGRNEQYF.